There are a few counts of the clone carrying this TCR beta chain. This entry comes from a study of identical twins. A universal primer site was created by template switching, with the cDNA bearing unique molecular identifiers. TCRdb ran MiXCR on the 5' RACE reads and lists one entry per CDR3 protein. The sample comprises some 1,600,000 distinct CDR3 sequences, under 35% of which are singletons, and over 0.25% rests with the top ten. The CDR3 totals 14 residues. The germline CDR1 and CDR2 sequences are DFQATT and SNEGSKA (reference sequence). V was cut by 0 bases and J by 11 bases, with 16 bases left in between.

The source of this sequence is a newborn girl in good health. The chain is built from TRBV20-1 and TRBJ1-4; D uncertain. The sequenced sample was cord blood. The CDR3 loop is CSARDTSVGGKLFF. As DNA, the CDR3 is TGCAGTGCTAGAGATACATCGGTGGGTGGGAAACTGTTTTTT.